These 5 T cell receptor beta chains were all obtained from the same sample, sequenced in a study of regulatory T cells in long-lasting Graves disease. From RNA extracted from PBMCs, the TCR library was made. TCRdb called the reads again in MiXCR, with one record for every CDR3 protein. This sample carries 950 or so distinct CDR3 sequences, approximately 89% of them seen once, and the ten largest clones take approximately 7.7%. Here the sequenced sample was peripheral blood mononuclear cells (PBMCs), taken with antithyroid drug treatment, in newly diagnosed or persistent Graves disease (not recorded which). Receptors were obtained from a woman aged 25 to 39 with Graves disease.

The CDR3: CASSLSIGVRSYEQYF. DNA for the CDR3: TGTGCCAGCAGTTTATCGATCGGGGTTCGGTCCTACGAGCAGTACTTC. V and J are TRBV27 and TRBJ2-7, with D possibly matching TRBD2 (5 bases). V lost 0 bases, J lost 1 base, and 13 bases lay in between. The CDR3 has 16 residues. Per the germline V gene, CDR1 is MNHEY and CDR2 is SMNVEV (reference sequence).

This rearrangement joins TRBV25-1 to TRBJ1-1, with 8 bases matching TRBD1. After removal of 8 bases from V and 5 bases from J, the junction contained 10 bases not matched to a gene. CDR1 MGHDK and CDR2 SYGVNS come from the germline V gene. The CDR3 has 14 amino acids. In DNA form, the CDR3 reads TGTGCCAGCCAGCCAGGGGGCGCGAAGACTGAAGCTTTCTTT. Translation gives CASQPGGAKTEAFF. Looking up the rest from reference TRBV25-1 and TRBJ1-1 gives the full variable domain: EADIYQTPRYLVIGTGKKITLECSQTMGHDKMYWYQQDPGMELHLIHYSYGVNSTEKGDLSSESTVSRIRTEHFPLTLESARPSHTSQYLCASQPGGAKTEAFFGQGTRLTVV.

This chain links TRBV6-1 with TRBJ2-2, with D maybe TRBD2 (6 bases). V lost 9 bases, J lost 4 bases, and 12 bases lay in between. CDR3 size: 13 residues. Germline values: CDR1 MNHNS, CDR2 SASEGT. The CDR3 DNA is TGTGCCAGTCAGCGGGCTGGCACCGGGGAGCTGTTTTTT. Its protein product is CASQRAGTGELFF.

A single count supports this clonotype. The chain has TRBV19 and TRBJ2-1; D possibly matches TRBD1 or TRBD2 (5 bases each). Between the trimmed V and J ends, which lost 3 bases and 0 bases, there was a span of 21 bases. Germline-derived CDR1 and CDR2 are LNHDA and SQIVND (reference sequence). The CDR3 spans 19 residues. For the CDR3, the DNA is TGTGCCAGTAGTATTTATGGACTCGAGGGGACGAGCTCCTACAATGAGCAGTTCTTC. Translation gives CASSIYGLEGTSSYNEQFF.

The chain uses TRBV28 and TRBJ1-5; tentative D call: TRBD1 (6 bases). This CDR3 spans 13 amino acids. V was shortened by 5 bases and J by 5 bases, with 10 bases between the two germline ends. CDR1 is MDHEN, CDR2 SYDVKM, per germline. CDR3 DNA sequence: TGTGCCAGCAGTCCGTACAGGGATCAGCCCCAGCATTTT. The encoded protein is CASSPYRDQPQHF.